The TCR beta chain under discussion was sequenced for a study of CD8+ T cells in alopecia areata. For the study at large: Patients received oral tofacitinib, 5 to 10 mg twice daily, for moderate-to-severe alopecia areata. General study points: For lesional scalp, especially alopecia totalis/universalis, clonality was higher than in normal scalp.

V lost 4 bases to trimming and J lost 1 base, with 8 bases between them. The germline V gene encodes CDR1 PRHDT and CDR2 FYEKMQ (reference sequence). The CDR3 has 14 amino acids. Reverse transcription of extracted RNA yielded cDNA, which provided the sequencing template. Sequenced by immunoSEQ multiplex PCR; TCRdb stores in-frame clones only, minus some. The table lists around 140,000 clones, around 49% of them singletons. The sample holds a few counts of this clone. The antigen is undetermined. The source material was CD8+ T cells sorted from blood, sampled at week 0. The receptor comes from a human donor with alopecia areata. V is TRBV13 and J is TRBJ2-4, with D hard to call. In DNA, the CDR3 is TGTGCCAGCAGCTCGTTGGGGGCCAAAAACATTCAGTACTTC. This gives the protein CASSSLGAKNIQYF.